The T cell receptor (beta chain) under discussion was sequenced for a study of blood T cell repertoires in COVID-19. TCRdb's copy holds only in-frame clones and misses some; the assay was immunoSEQ multiplex PCR. Among 250,000 or so clones, approximately 85% were seen once, and the ten largest hold roughly 12%. CDR1 and CDR2 (germline): SNHLY, FYNNEI. The CDR3 has 14 residues. V lost 3 bases to trimming and J lost 6 bases, with 12 bases between them. The receptor's source is a man of 80 years or more with acute or convalescent COVID-19. The chain recombines TRBV2 with TRBJ1-5; TRBD1 is a possible D gene (6 bases). The specimen was peripheral blood. CDR3 bases: TGTGCCAGCAGTGAGGCAGGGGACGTTCAGCCCCAGCATTTT. It yields the protein CASSEAGDVQPQHF.